This note documents a single TCR beta chain sequence. These data belong to a study of blood T cell repertoires in COVID-19. At the level of the study: Whether acute or convalescent, the COVID-19 samples came from the United States, Italy and Spain. Sources were T cells, B-cell-depleted T cells, or PBMCs; the material itself was cDNA or gDNA.

Under the authors' procedure: Scientists estimated how many nucleated cells there were by amplifying reference gene primers. Generated by immunoSEQ multiplex PCR, the TCRdb table keeps only in-frame clones and is missing some. V and J calls and clone size are copied from that table; D and trimming were computed from the DNA. The table lists roughly 200,000 clones, approximately 85% of them singletons. The CDR3 extends over 12 amino acids. Germline CDR1 and CDR2: MDHEN and SYDVKM. With 7 bases removed from V and 8 bases from J, the gap between germline ends came to 12 bases. The chain carries TRBV28 and TRBJ2-1; no definite D call. This TCR was recovered from a man in his 60s with acute or convalescent COVID-19. The material sequenced was peripheral blood. The CDR3 reads CASTPRSDEQFF. Written as DNA, the CDR3 is TGTGCCAGCACCCCTAGATCCGATGAGCAGTTCTTC.